This T cell receptor beta chain was profiled in a study of blood T cell repertoires in COVID-19 (dated by TCRdb to about 2020). Turning to the overall study: Collaborator samples came from the United States, Italy and Spain and covered acute and convalescent phases of COVID-19. The samples were drawn from two sources: the first 160 participants of the ongoing ImmuneRACE study, and fewer than 1,500 subjects contributed by 6 global collaborators. The material from the prospective study consisted of cDNA or gDNA derived from T cells, B-cell-depleted T cells, or PBMCs. Where available, HLA class I and class II types were obtained from metadata supplied by the sample provider rather than from assay-based typing. The sample metadata nearly always contained a de-identified subject ID, COVID-19 status, age in years and sex. Subjects who had been exposed to COVID-19, were actively infected with it, or had recovered from it provided the deeply sampled blood TCRbeta repertoires that made up the dataset. The repertoires were released in a freely available public database meant as a resource for research on the immune response to SARS-CoV-2.

Germline trimming amounts to 6 bases on V and 1 base on J, with 3 as the count of junction bases outside the gene matches. From the germline V gene, CDR1 is KGHSH and CDR2 is LQKENI. The CDR3 contains 14 residues, cysteine and phenylalanine counted. Only the CDR3 DNA is retained, 42 bases long and in frame from the first base. Participants in the prospective study were enrolled through a virtual design, were aged roughly 18 to 100 years, and lived in 24 United States geographic areas. In the prospective study, participants were assigned to cohorts based on the clinical history participants reported in a screening survey and a study questionnaire. In the prospective study, whole blood, serum and a nasopharyngeal or oropharyngeal swab were collected from each participant by mobile phlebotomists. Over an approximately 2-month period, participants in the prospective study had the option of providing additional blood draws and questionnaires. Before DNA extraction, prospective study blood samples were shipped either frozen or at room temperature.

In regard to this clone: Its binding antigen is unknown. Base qualities were left out, and no much larger clone turns up one base away.

Findings and caveats that apply to the study as a whole: The quantity of clinical and demographic metadata differed by source and by participant and was supplied without curation.

TCRbeta CDR3 regions were amplified from genomic DNA using the immunoSEQ Assay, a bias-controlled multiplex PCR. The study's own analysis went as follows. The number of nucleated cells in each sample was estimated by amplification of reference gene primers within the assay. To quantify the absolute abundance of each unique TCRbeta CDR3 rearrangement, sequence reads were collapsed and filtered. Productive Simpson clonality was computed per sample as the square root of Simpson's diversity index over productive rearrangements. In its TCRdb copy, this immuneACCESS table keeps in-frame sequences only and misses some clones. Where compared with another copy, unresolved V genes explain less than half of these, and the others have no known cause. V, J and clone size were drawn from that table, and D and trimming were deduced from the DNA. The sample records approximately 240,000 clones, roughly 87% of which are singletons. Nearly 6.5% of the sample is held by the ten biggest clonotypes.

This sequence originates from a woman aged 25-40 years with acute COVID-19. Recombination joined TRBV18 with TRBJ2-3, and 8 junction bases match TRBD1. The sequenced sample consisted of PBMCs or T cells enriched from blood (not recorded which). The nucleotide sequence reads as follows: TGTGCCAGCTCGGACAGGGATGGCACAGATACGCAGTATTTT. This yields the protein CASSDRDGTDTQYF.